Below are 15 T cell receptor beta chains sequenced from a single sample in a study of PD-1 blockade in classical Hodgkin lymphoma. Sequencing used immunoSEQ multiplex PCR; TCRdb keeps in-frame clones, though not all of them. This table has about 23,000 clones, nearly 90% appearing once. Time point denoted: newly diagnosed, previously untreated cHL patient sample. Using magnetic negative selection, the CD4+ T cells were separated out of thawed PBMCs. The sequenced sample consisted of CD4+ T cells from blood. The receptors stem from a human donor with classical Hodgkin lymphoma.

The chain links TRBV5-1 to TRBJ2-3, with 7 bases fitting TRBD2. The CDR3 sequence is 15 residues long. V lost 5 bases and J lost 2; bases outside the gene matches: 8. The germline gives CDR1 SGHRS, CDR2 YFSETQ. CDR3 amino acids: CASRTIAGSTDTQYF. CDR3 nucleotides: TGCGCCAGCAGGACGATAGCGGGCTCCACAGATACGCAGTATTTT.

This chain uses TRBV7-2 with TRBJ2-4, with 13 bases fitting TRBD2. Germline V gives CDR1 SGHTA, CDR2 FQGNSA. The trim removed 2 bases at V and 0 bases at J, leaving 7 bases unmatched. The CDR3 sequence is 19 residues long. The CDR3 DNA follows: TGTGCCAGCAGCTTAAAGGGGACTAGCGGGACTGTAGCCAAAAACATTCAGTACTTC. This translates into CASSLKGTSGTVAKNIQYF. Full variable domain (missing parts from reference TRBV7-2 and TRBJ2-4): GAGVSQSPSNKVTEKGKDVELRCDPISGHTALYWYRQSLGQGLEFLIYFQGNSAPDKSGLPSDRFSAERTGGSVSTLTIQRTQQEDSAVYLCASSLKGTSGTVAKNIQYFGAGTRLSVL.

For the CDR3, the DNA is TGTGCCAGTAGTACCGACCGCGGCAGCCAAGAGACCCAGTACTTC. Protein: CASSTDRGSQETQYF. The chain carries TRBV19 and TRBJ2-5; unclear D gene. The V end lost 4 bases, the J end lost 1 base, and 13 bases lay between the germline ends. Per the germline V gene, CDR1 is LNHDA and CDR2 is SQIVND (reference sequence). This CDR3 comprises 15 residues.

The chain couples TRBV5-7 to TRBJ1-1; no firm D call. TRBV5-7 has ORF status, its function being uncertain. The CDR3 totals 14 residues. The ends were cut back, 5 bases at V and 8 bases at J, with 19 bases in the middle. The CDR3 DNA sequence: TGTGCCAGCAGGAACGGTGTCCCCATGCCCGAAGCTTTCTTT. Its protein is CASRNGVPMPEAFF.

This sequence joins TRBV6-6 and TRBJ2-2, with D possibly being TRBD2 (5 bases). Per germline, CDR1 MNHNY and CDR2 SVGAGI (reference sequence). The CDR3 has 14 residues. Trimming took off 4 bases at V and 5 bases at J, with 11 bases between the two ends. CDR3 nucleotides: TGTGCCAGCAGTTCCCCCCGGGGAACCGGGGAGCTGTTTTTT. Translated, it gives CASSSPRGTGELFF.

This sequence joins TRBV6-6 and TRBJ1-2; D call uncertain. This CDR3 spans 12 amino acids. CDR1 is MNHNY and CDR2 is SVGAGI in the germline V gene (reference sequence). V was pared by 6 bases and J by 4 bases, with 9 bases between. CDR3 DNA sequence: TGTGCCAGCAGCCGGGCATCCTATGGCTACACCTTC. Protein product: CASSRASYGYTF.

In its sample, this clone was seen once. The CDR3 here is CASSYGPSSSNEKLFF. The CDR3 DNA reads TGTGCCAGCAGCTACGGACCTTCTTCAAGTAATGAAAAACTGTTTTTT. The J gene is TRBJ1-4, the V gene TRBV5-5; D unclear. Trimming left V 3 bases short and J 4 bases short, with 16 bases between. The CDR3 covers 16 residues. Germline lookup yields CDR1 SGHKS and CDR2 YYEKEE (reference sequence).

The count of this clone is one. The chain couples TRBV19 to TRBJ2-7, with D perhaps assigned TRBD1 or TRBD2 (6 bases each). The CDR3 consists of 14 residues. The V gene lost 5 bases and the J gene lost 2 bases, with 13 bases spanning the gap. Germline CDR1 LNHDA, CDR2 SQIVND (reference sequence). The DNA for the CDR3 is TGTGCCAGTAGTTGGGGGGCTGACACCTACGAGCAGTACTTC. Residues: CASSWGADTYEQYF.

The chain uses TRBV4-1 and TRBJ1-2, with TRBD1 matching over 12 bases. In germline, CDR1 is MGHRA, CDR2 YSYEKL. The CDR3 covers 16 residues. The ends lost 1 base at V and 4 bases at J; junction bases unmatched: 4. The CDR3 loop reads CASSQAGQGALYGYTF. The CDR3 nucleotides are TGCGCCAGCAGCCAAGCGGGACAGGGGGCCCTCTATGGCTACACCTTC.

The V call is TRBV5-1, the J call TRBJ2-7; D not certain. V was cut by 4 bases and J by 6 bases, with 11 bases left in between. This CDR3 is built from 12 residues. The germline V gene has CDR1 SGHRS and CDR2 YFSETQ. The CDR3 nucleotides are TGCGCCAGCAGCAAGTCGGATGTCGAGCAGTACTTC. This encodes CASSKSDVEQYF.

This chain uses TRBV5-1 with TRBJ2-6; 16 nucleotides line up with TRBD2. Losses at the gene ends were 5 bases for V and 0 bases for J; bases not matched to a gene: 8. This CDR3 has 20 residues. The germline CDR1 and CDR2 sequences are SGHRS and YFSETQ. In nucleotides, the CDR3 is TGCGCCAGCAGTAGGACGGGACTAGCGGGAGGGGGCTCTGGGGCCAACGTCCTGACTTTC. This sequence encodes CASSRTGLAGGGSGANVLTF.

V and J are TRBV5-6 and TRBJ1-1; 12 nucleotides match TRBD1. The trim removed 4 bases at V and 11 bases at J, leaving 9 bases unmatched. Germline-derived CDR1 and CDR2 are SGHDT and YYEEEE. This CDR3 contains 14 residues. The chain's CDR3 is CASSAGQGARWAFF. In nucleotides, the CDR3 is TGTGCCAGCAGCGCGGGACAGGGGGCGCGCTGGGCTTTCTTT. Full variable domain (remainder filled in from reference TRBV5-6 and TRBJ1-1): DAGVTQSPTHLIKTRGQQVTLRCSPKSGHDTVSWYQQALGQGPQFIFQYYEEEERQRGNFPDRFSGHQFPNYSSELNVNALLLGDSALYLCASSAGQGARWAFFGQGTRLTVV.

The rearrangement uses TRBV29-1 and TRBJ2-7; 11 bases map to TRBD1. There are 13 residues in the CDR3. V was pared by 6 bases and J by 4 bases, with 5 bases of the junction left unmatched. Germline assignment: CDR1 SQVTM and CDR2 ANQGSEA. The CDR3 DNA reads as TGCAGCGTCCGGGACAGGGGGATTTACGAGCAGTACTTC. Protein: CSVRDRGIYEQYF.

The chain links TRBV2 to TRBJ1-1, with 7 nucleotides matching TRBD1. The CDR3 extends over 12 amino acids. Germline V gene data show CDR1 as SNHLY and CDR2 as FYNNEI. Trimming removed 6 bases from V and 7 bases from J; junction bases left unmatched: 5. CDR3 residues: CASRQGLGEAFF. As DNA, the CDR3 is TGTGCCAGCAGACAGGGGCTGGGTGAAGCTTTCTTT.

This clone has just one count. The chain has TRBV7-9 and TRBJ1-5; D ambiguous. This CDR3 is built from 12 residues. In germline, CDR1 is SEHNR, CDR2 FQNEAQ (reference sequence). Trimming left V 1 base short and J 2 bases short, with 0 bases between. The CDR3 here is CASSLGNQPQHF. The CDR3 DNA follows: TGTGCCAGCAGCTTAGGCAATCAGCCCCAGCATTTT.